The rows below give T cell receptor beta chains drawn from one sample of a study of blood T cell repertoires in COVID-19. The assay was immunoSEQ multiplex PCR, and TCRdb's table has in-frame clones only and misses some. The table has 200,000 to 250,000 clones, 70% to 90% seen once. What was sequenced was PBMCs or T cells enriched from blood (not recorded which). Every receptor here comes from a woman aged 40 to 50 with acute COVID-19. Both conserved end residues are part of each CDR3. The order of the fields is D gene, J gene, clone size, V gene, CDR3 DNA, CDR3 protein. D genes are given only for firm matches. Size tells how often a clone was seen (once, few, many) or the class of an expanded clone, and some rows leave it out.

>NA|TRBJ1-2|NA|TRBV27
TGTGCCAGCAGTCTGGACAGAGAGGGCTACACCTTC
CASSLDREGYTF
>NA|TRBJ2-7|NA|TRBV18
TGTGCCAGCTCACCAAGGGGGAGAGCCTACGAGCAGTACTTC
CASSPRGRAYEQYF
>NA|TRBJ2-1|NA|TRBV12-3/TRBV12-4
TGTGCCAGCAGTGCCACAGTGTACAATGAGCAGTTCTTC
CASSATVYNEQFF
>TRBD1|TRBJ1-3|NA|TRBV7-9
TGTGCCAGCAGCTATCGGACAGGCTCGCCATCTGGAAACACCATATATTTT
CASSYRTGSPSGNTIYF
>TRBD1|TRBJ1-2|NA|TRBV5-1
TGCGCCAGCAGCTTTACCGGACAGGGGAGTTTATCTGGCTACACCTTC
CASSFTGQGSLSGYTF
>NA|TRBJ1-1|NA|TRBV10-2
TGCGCCAGCAGTGAGTCGAGAGGGAACACTGAAGCTTTCTTT
CASSESRGNTEAFF
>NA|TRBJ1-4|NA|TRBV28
TGTGCCAGCAGTTTCGCATTCCGGGACAATGGTGAAAAACTGTTTTTT
CASSFAFRDNGEKLFF
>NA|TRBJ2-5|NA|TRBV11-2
TGTGCCAGCAGCCCTTTTGCGTTTGGAGAGACCCAGTACTTC
CASSPFAFGETQYF
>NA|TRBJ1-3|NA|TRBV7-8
TGTGCCAGCAGCCAAAACAGGGCTAATCAAGAAAACACCATATATTTT
CASSQNRANQENTIYF
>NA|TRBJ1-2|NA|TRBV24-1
TGTGCCACCAGTGAGAGGGCCGTCTATGGCTACACCTTC
CATSERAVYGYTF
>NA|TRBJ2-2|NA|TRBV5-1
TGCGCCAGCAGCAAACAGGGCGCCGGGGAGCTGTTTTTT
CASSKQGAGELFF
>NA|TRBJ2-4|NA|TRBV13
TGTGCCAGCAGCTTAGCCCCCGGACTCGACATTCAGTACTTC
CASSLAPGLDIQYF
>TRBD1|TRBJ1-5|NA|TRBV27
TGTGCCAGCAGCACTCACAGGGGAGGTCAGCCCCAGCATTTT
CASSTHRGGQPQHF
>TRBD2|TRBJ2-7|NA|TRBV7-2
TGTGCCAGCAGCTTAGGGCTAGCGGGGGGCGCCTTCAGCTACGAGCAGTACTTC
CASSLGLAGGAFSYEQYF
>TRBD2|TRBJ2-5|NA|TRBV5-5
TGTGCCAGCAGCTTACTAGCGGGGGGACCCCAAGAGACCCAGTACTTC
CASSLLAGGPQETQYF
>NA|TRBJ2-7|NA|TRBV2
TGTGCCAGCAGTGATCCAGGGAACGAGCAGTACTTC
CASSDPGNEQYF
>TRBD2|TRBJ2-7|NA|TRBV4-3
TGCGCCAGCAGCCAAGGTATGGCTAGCGGGGCTTACGAGCAGTACTTC
CASSQGMASGAYEQYF
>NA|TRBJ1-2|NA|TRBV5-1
TGCGCCAGCAGCTTGGGGGGCGTCGATGGCTACACCTTC
CASSLGGVDGYTF
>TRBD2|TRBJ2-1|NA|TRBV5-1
TGCGCCAGCAGCTTGAGCGGACTAGCTTCCCGCAATGAGCAGTTCTTC
CASSLSGLASRNEQFF
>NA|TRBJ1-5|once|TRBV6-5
TGTGCCAGCAGTTCTCTCAATCAGCCCCAGCATTTT
CASSSLNQPQHF
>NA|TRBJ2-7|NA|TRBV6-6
TGTGCCAGCAGTTATTCAGGGTCCACCTACGAGCAGTACTTC
CASSYSGSTYEQYF
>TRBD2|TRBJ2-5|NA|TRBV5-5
TGTGCCAGCAGCTTGGGAGGTAGCGGGGTCCAAGAGACCCAGTACTTC
CASSLGGSGVQETQYF
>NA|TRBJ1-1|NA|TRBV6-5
TGTGCCAGCAGCCTCACAGAAAACACTGAAGCTTTCTTT
CASSLTENTEAFF
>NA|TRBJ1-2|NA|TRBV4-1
TGCGCCAGCAGCCAAAGCGGGGGGGGAGCCGGTAATGGCTACACCTTC
CASSQSGGGAGNGYTF
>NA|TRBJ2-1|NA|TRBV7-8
TGTGCCAGCAGCAACGACAGGTTGCGGGAGCAGTTCTTC
CASSNDRLREQFF
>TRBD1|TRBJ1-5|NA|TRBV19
TGTGCCAGTATCTCTACAGGGGCAAATCAGCCCCAGCATTTT
CASISTGANQPQHF
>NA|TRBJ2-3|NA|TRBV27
TGTGCCAGCAGTAGTCAGGTCGGAGATACGCAGTATTTT
CASSSQVGDTQYF
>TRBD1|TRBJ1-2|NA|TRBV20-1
TGCAGTGCCAGTTCAGGGGGACAGGGTGGTTCTGGCTACACCTTC
CSASSGGQGGSGYTF
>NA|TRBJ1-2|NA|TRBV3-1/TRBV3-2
TGTGCCAGCAGCCAAGGGCTGATAGGAGGCGGCTTAGCCTATGGCTACACCTTC
CASSQGLIGGGLAYGYTF
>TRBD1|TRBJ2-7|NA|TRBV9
TGTGCCAGCAGCCCGCGACAGGGTCTCTACGAGCAGTACTTC
CASSPRQGLYEQYF
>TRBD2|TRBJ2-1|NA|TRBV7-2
TGTGCCAGCAGCCAAACTAGCGGGGGCTCCTACAATGAGCAGTTCTTC
CASSQTSGGSYNEQFF
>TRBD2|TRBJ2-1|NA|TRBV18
TGTGCCAGCTCACCACCGCCGGGGGGGCAAAAAAGCTACAATGAGCAGTTCTTC
CASSPPPGGQKSYNEQFF
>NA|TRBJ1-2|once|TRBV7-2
TGTGCCAGCAGCCTAGGGGGGGACGCGGGATATGGCTACACCTTC
CASSLGGDAGYGYTF
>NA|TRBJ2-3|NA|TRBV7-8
TGTGCCAGCAGCTTCCGGTCACTTACTTACACAGATACGCAGTATTTT
CASSFRSLTYTDTQYF
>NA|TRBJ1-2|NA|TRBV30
TGTGCCTGGAGCTCGGGGAACTATGGCTACACCTTC
CAWSSGNYGYTF
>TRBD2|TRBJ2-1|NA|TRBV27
TGTGCCAGCAGTAGCCTGGGGACTAGCGGAAACAATGAGCAGTTCTTC
CASSSLGTSGNNEQFF
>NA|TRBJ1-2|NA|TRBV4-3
TGCGCCAGCAGCCTCCACGGGGGGGACTATGGCTACACCTTC
CASSLHGGDYGYTF
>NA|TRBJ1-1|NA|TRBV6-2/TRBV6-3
TGTGCCAGCAGTACAGGGTCTGGTCTCACTGAAGCTTTCTTT
CASSTGSGLTEAFF
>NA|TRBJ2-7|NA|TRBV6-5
TGTGCCAGCACCCTAACGGGGAACCAGTACTTC
CASTLTGNQYF
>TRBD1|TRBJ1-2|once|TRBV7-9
TGTGCCAGCAGCTTTTCAGCCGACAGGGACAGCTATGGCTACACCTTC
CASSFSADRDSYGYTF
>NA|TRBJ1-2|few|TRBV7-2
TGTGCCAGCAGCTTAGGGGAGGGGGCTAACTATGGCTACACCTTC
CASSLGEGANYGYTF
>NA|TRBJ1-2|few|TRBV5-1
TGCGCCAGCAGCTTGGCCCGGAGTGGCTATGGCTACACCTTC
CASSLARSGYGYTF
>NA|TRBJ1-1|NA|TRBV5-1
TGCGCCAGCAGCCCCGACGGGGTCCGCACTGAAGCTTTCTTT
CASSPDGVRTEAFF
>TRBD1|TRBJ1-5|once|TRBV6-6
TGTGCCAGCAGTGCACAGGGGGCAAGCAATCAGCCCCAGCATTTT
CASSAQGASNQPQHF
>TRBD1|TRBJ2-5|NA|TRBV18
TGTGCCAGCTCACCACCCGGGACAGGGGGAGAGACCCAGTACTTC
CASSPPGTGGETQYF
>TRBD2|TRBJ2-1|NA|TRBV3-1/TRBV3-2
TGTGCCAGCAGCTTTACTAGCGGCTCCTACAATGAGCAGTTCTTC
CASSFTSGSYNEQFF
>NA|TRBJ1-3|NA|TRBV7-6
TGTGCCAGCAGCTTTAGCCCAGGGGTCTACCGCGCTCCCTCTGGAAACACCATATATTTT
CASSFSPGVYRAPSGNTIYF
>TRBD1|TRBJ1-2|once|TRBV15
TGTGCCACCAGCAGAGATCAGTCAGGGGGGCTAGGCTACACCTTC
CATSRDQSGGLGYTF
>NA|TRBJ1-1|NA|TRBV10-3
TGTGCCATCAGTGAGTATGGCTTTGAAGCTTTCTTT
CAISEYGFEAFF
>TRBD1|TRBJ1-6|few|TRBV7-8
TGTGCCAGCAGCTTAGAGGGTACAGGGGTTAATTCACCCCTCCACTTT
CASSLEGTGVNSPLHF
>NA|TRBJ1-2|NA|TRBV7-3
TGTGCCAGCAGCTCGTACTCATTGGATGGCTACACCTTC
CASSSYSLDGYTF